The 6 T cell receptor beta chains below were found in one sample sequenced in a study of CD8 T cells in Susac syndrome. Reverse transcription of about 0.45 to 1 ug RNA used random hexamers. TCRdb called the immunoSEQ multiplex PCR reads again in MiXCR, with one record for every CDR3 protein. The table includes about 120,000 distinct CDR3 sequences, roughly 92% detected once. Sequencing was done on a sample of CD8+ T cells from PBMCs. Receptors originate from a human donor in good health.

The V call is TRBV14, the J call TRBJ2-2; weak D call: TRBD2 (7 bases). Trimming took 4 bases from V and 1 from J, leaving 16 bases between them. Germline V gene sequence: CDR1 SGHDN, CDR2 FVKESK. The CDR3 length is 17 residues. CDR3 in DNA: TGTGCCAGCAGCCCCTTAGGGGGGGCGATGAACACCGGGGAGCTGTTTTTT. Amino acid sequence: CASSPLGGAMNTGELFF.

The V and J genes are TRBV14 and TRBJ1-1; no reliable D call. Trimming shortened V by 5 bases and J by 1 base, and 8 bases separated the two germline ends. The length of the CDR3 is 13 residues. Germline assignment: CDR1 SGHDN and CDR2 FVKESK. The CDR3 region is CASSSRQNTEAFF. For the CDR3, the DNA is TGTGCCAGCAGCAGTCGACAGAACACTGAAGCTTTCTTT.

The rearrangement uses TRBV28 and TRBJ1-1; no clear D. CDR1 and CDR2 from the germline V gene are MDHEN and SYDVKM. The V and J ends lost 5 bases and 0 bases respectively, with 13 bases between them. The CDR3 length is 15 residues. The chain's CDR3 is CASSPALEVNTEAFF. CDR3 bases: TGTGCCAGCAGTCCCGCGTTGGAAGTGAACACTGAAGCTTTCTTT.

This rearrangement joins TRBV6-5 to TRBJ2-1; 10 nucleotides line up with TRBD1. With 6 bases clipped from V and 6 bases from J, the junction kept 5 bases outside the gene matches. The CDR3 extends over 14 amino acids. Germline-derived CDR1 and CDR2 are MNHEY and SVGAGI. DNA for the CDR3: TGTGCCAGCAGGGGACGGACAGGGGGCAATGAGCAGTTCTTC. Translating gives CASRGRTGGNEQFF.

The chain uses TRBV2 and TRBJ2-3, with D maybe TRBD2 (6 bases). The CDR3 is 15 residues long. V was trimmed by 4 bases and J by 1 base, leaving 12 bases between them. Germline CDR1 and CDR2: SNHLY and FYNNEI. CDR3 sequence: CASSGGLRGTDTQYF. The CDR3 DNA reads TGTGCCAGCAGTGGGGGACTGAGGGGCACAGATACGCAGTATTTT.

The rearrangement uses TRBV7-9 and TRBJ1-2; D unresolved. The CDR3 covers 16 residues. The V end was cut by 1 base, the J end by 0 bases, with 12 bases between. From germline, CDR1 is SEHNR and CDR2 FQNEAQ (reference sequence). CDR3: CASSLGTEATNYGYTF. CDR3 DNA: TGTGCCAGCAGCTTAGGGACTGAGGCCACTAACTATGGCTACACCTTC.